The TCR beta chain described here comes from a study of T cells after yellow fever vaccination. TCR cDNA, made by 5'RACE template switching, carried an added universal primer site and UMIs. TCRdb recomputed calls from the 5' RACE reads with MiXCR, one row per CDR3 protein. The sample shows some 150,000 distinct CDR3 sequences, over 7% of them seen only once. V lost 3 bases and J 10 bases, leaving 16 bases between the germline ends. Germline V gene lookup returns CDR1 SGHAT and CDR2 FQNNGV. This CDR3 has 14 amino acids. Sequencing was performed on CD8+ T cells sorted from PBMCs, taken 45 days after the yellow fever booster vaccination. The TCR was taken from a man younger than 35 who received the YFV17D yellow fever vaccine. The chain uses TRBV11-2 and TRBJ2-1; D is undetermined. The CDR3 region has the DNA TGTGCCAGCAGCTTGCTCCTGGCTCGTCTAGAGCAGTTCTTC. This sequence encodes CASSLLLARLEQFF.